A selection of T cell receptor beta chains follows, all from one sample in a study of cytomegalovirus exposure and HLA in healthy donors. Generated by immunoSEQ multiplex PCR, the TCRdb table keeps only in-frame clones and is missing some. The data show fewer than 180,000 clones, with 79% seen just once and roughly 6% held by the top ten. Sequencing was done on a sample of PBMCs. These receptors were obtained from a man aged 50-60 years in good health and CMV-seropositive. CDR3s include the opening cysteine and the closing phenylalanine or tryptophan. The D gene is left open where the match is weak. The listing skips clone size in some rows; elsewhere it reads once, few, many or a size class.

V gene	D gene	clone size	J gene	CDR3 DNA	CDR3 protein
TRBV6-1	NA	few	TRBJ2-7	TGTGCCAGCAGTGCCTTCTACGAGCAGTACTTC	CASSAFYEQYF
TRBV7-9	TRBD2	NA	TRBJ2-3	TGTGCCAGCAGCTTGCCCCCAGCGGGAGTTTTAGATACGCAGTATTTT	CASSLPPAGVLDTQYF
TRBV19	TRBD1	few	TRBJ2-6	TGTGCCAGTAGTATAGACAGGGGGTCCGGGGCCAACGTCCTGACTTTC	CASSIDRGSGANVLTF
TRBV11-2	NA	NA	TRBJ2-1	TGTGCCAGCAGTTCCACCGGCAGGGACAATGAGCAGTTCTTC	CASSSTGRDNEQFF
TRBV27	TRBD2	once	TRBJ2-1	TGTGCCAGCAGTTTCCTACCCCCGGGACTAGCGGGAGGGCGAAATGAGCAGTTCTTC	CASSFLPPGLAGGRNEQFF
TRBV6-5	TRBD2	NA	TRBJ2-7	TGTGCCAGCAGTTACGCGTGGACTAGCGGTTACGAGCAGTACTTC	CASSYAWTSGYEQYF
TRBV29-1	NA	NA	TRBJ1-4	TGCAGCGTTGAACAGGGGAGTGAAAAACTGTTTTTT	CSVEQGSEKLFF
TRBV28	NA	NA	TRBJ1-3	TGTGCCAGCAGTTTTGGCGGTTTATTCTCTGGAAACACCATATATTTT	CASSFGGLFSGNTIYF
TRBV30	NA	NA	TRBJ1-1	TGTGCCTGGAGTGTCCTCAGGAAACTGAACACTGAAGCTTTCTTT	CAWSVLRKLNTEAFF
TRBV19	TRBD1	NA	TRBJ1-4	TGTGCCAGTAGGACCTTGGGACAGGGAGGTGAAAAACTGTTTTTT	CASRTLGQGGEKLFF
TRBV6-1	TRBD1	few	TRBJ1-1	TGTGCCAGCAGTGCCCACTTAGACAGGGGGTCAGGTAACACTGAAGCTTTCTTT	CASSAHLDRGSGNTEAFF
TRBV5-1	TRBD1	NA	TRBJ1-4	TGCGCCAGCAGCCAACCGGACAGGGGAGACGAAAAACTGTTTTTT	CASSQPDRGDEKLFF
TRBV10-3	NA	NA	TRBJ2-7	TGTGCCATCAGTGAAGCCCTAGCCTCTTACGAGCAGTACTTC	CAISEALASYEQYF
TRBV18	NA	NA	TRBJ1-5	TGTGCCAGCTCAGCCGGCGGACAGATCAATCAGCCCCAGCATTTT	CASSAGGQINQPQHF
TRBV5-1	TRBD2	NA	TRBJ2-1	TGCGCCAGCAGCTTGGCCGGGACTATCAACAATGAGCAGTTCTTC	CASSLAGTINNEQFF
TRBV11-2	NA	NA	TRBJ1-4	TGTGCCAGCAGCCTGGGCGGACAGTATGGAAAACTGTTTTTT	CASSLGGQYGKLFF